The next 12 T cell receptor beta chains were all read from a single sample in a study of shared clonotypes between healthy human individuals. The method was immunoSEQ multiplex PCR; TCRdb's version includes in-frame clones alone and lacks a portion of them. The sample has about 2.3 million clones, more than 85% seen once. Material: naive CD4+ T cells from PBMCs. Subset: CD45RA+ positively selected. These receptors were obtained from a young man in good health. Some clones in this sample may be carry-over from other donors' samples.

The gene calls are TRBV10-2 and TRBJ1-1; possibly TRBD1 for D (5 bases). CDR1 is WSHSY, CDR2 SAAADI, per germline. The CDR3 is made up of 15 amino acids. Trimming stripped 7 bases from V and 0 bases from J, with 15 bases between. The CDR3: CASTQRGRLNTEAFF. The CDR3 DNA reads TGCGCCAGCACCCAGAGGGGCAGGTTGAACACTGAAGCTTTCTTT.

The V and J genes are TRBV30 and TRBJ2-7; 8 nucleotides match TRBD2. V shed 0 bases and J 3 bases; nucleotides not matched to a gene: 1. The germline V gene has CDR1 GTSNPN and CDR2 SVGIG (reference sequence). This CDR3 spans 13 amino acids. The CDR3 region has the DNA TGTGCCTGGAGTGTCACTAGCGGCTACGAGCAGTACTTC. Amino acids: CAWSVTSGYEQYF.

The chain employs TRBV7-9 and TRBJ1-3, with D possibly TRBD1 on 6 matching bases. CDR3 length equals 18 residues. The V end lost 5 bases, the J end lost 2 bases, and 22 bases lay between the germline ends. Germline V gene sequence: CDR1 SEHNR, CDR2 FQNEAQ (reference sequence). CDR3 bases: TGTGCCAGCAGCGACATCCCCTGGGGGGGGGCAACTGGAAACACCATATATTTT. It yields the protein CASSDIPWGGATGNTIYF.

The chain carries TRBV18 and TRBJ1-2; a possible D gene is TRBD1 (6 bases). This CDR3 has 13 residues. The germline V gene encodes CDR1 KGHSH and CDR2 LQKENI. V lost 5 bases, J lost 4 bases, and 11 bases lay in between. CDR3 nucleotide sequence: TGTGCCAGCTCAGCCGGGACAAGCTATGGCTACACCTTC. Translated, it gives CASSAGTSYGYTF.

The V gene is TRBV19, the J gene TRBJ2-2, with D possibly being TRBD1 (5 bases). The CDR3 runs to 14 residues. Looked up from germline, CDR1 is LNHDA and CDR2 is SQIVND (reference sequence). Deletions cut 6 bases from V and 3 bases from J, with 11 bases between. CDR3 in amino acids: CASRNQGYTGELFF. CDR3 sequence (DNA): TGTGCCAGTAGAAACCAGGGTTACACCGGGGAGCTGTTTTTT.

The sample holds one count of this clone. This chain links TRBV9 with TRBJ1-3; possibly TRBD1 for D (5 bases). CDR1 SGDLS and CDR2 YYNGEE come from the germline V gene. Trimming shortened V by 2 bases and J by 5 bases, and 17 bases separated the two germline ends. The CDR3 spans 16 residues. The CDR3 reads CASSVFDSAYRNTIYF. The CDR3 DNA follows: TGTGCCAGCAGCGTTTTTGACAGCGCCTACCGAAACACCATATATTTT. Full variable domain (rest looked up from reference TRBV9 and TRBJ1-3): DSGVTQTPKHLITATGQRVTLRCSPRSGDLSVYWYQQSLDQGLQFLIQYYNGEERAKGNILERFSAQQFPDLHSELNLSSLELGDSALYFCASSVFDSAYRNTIYFGEGSWLTVV.

This sequence joins TRBV11-2 and TRBJ2-1, with unresolved D. V lost 5 bases, J lost 8 bases, and 10 bases lay in between. The CDR3 is 12 amino acids. CDR1 is SGHAT, CDR2 FQNNGV, per germline. The CDR3 protein is CASSHGWDEQFF. DNA for the CDR3: TGTGCCAGCAGCCATGGGTGGGATGAGCAGTTCTTC.

Remarks on this clone: This specimen includes other DNA sequences encoding the same CDR3. The gene calls are TRBV5-1 and TRBJ2-7; unclear D gene. The CDR3 contains 12 residues. Germline V gene lookup returns CDR1 SGHRS and CDR2 YFSETQ. V shed 0 bases and J shed 1 base, with 2 bases lying between them. The CDR3 here is CASSLVSYEQYF. The CDR3 DNA is TGCGCCAGCAGCTTGGTATCCTACGAGCAGTACTTC.

The rearrangement joins TRBV6-6 to TRBJ2-3; the match to TRBD2 covers 7 bases. Germline trimming cut 0 bases from V and 1 base from J; bases unmatched to any gene: 4. The CDR3 length is 16 residues. The germline V gene encodes CDR1 MNHNY and CDR2 SVGAGI (reference sequence). The CDR3 reads CASSYSPSGRTDTQYF. The CDR3 DNA reads TGTGCCAGCAGTTACTCTCCTAGCGGTCGCACAGATACGCAGTATTTT.

The V gene is TRBV7-2, the J gene TRBJ1-1, with TRBD1 as a possible D gene (6 bases). Germline assignment: CDR1 SGHTA and CDR2 FQGNSA. The CDR3 has 16 residues. V dropped 7 bases and J dropped 1 base, with 19 bases sitting between them. The CDR3 nucleotides read TGTGCCAGCAAACGAGGGGGAAATGGTCGGAACACTGAAGCTTTCTTT. Amino acid sequence: CASKRGGNGRNTEAFF.

The rearrangement joins TRBV10-3 to TRBJ1-2; 9 bases are a match to TRBD1. The CDR3 is made up of 15 amino acids. V dropped 5 bases and J dropped 4; count of bases not matched to a gene: 8. Germline-derived CDR1 and CDR2 are ENHRY and SYGVKD. The CDR3 DNA reads TGTGCCATCAGTCACACAGGGGGCGCGGGCTATGGCTACACCTTC. Residues: CAISHTGGAGYGYTF.

This sequence joins TRBV23-1 and TRBJ1-2; 10 bases map to TRBD1. TRBV23-1 is labeled an ORF, and its function is uncertain. J lost 6 bases, V lost 3 bases, and 10 bases had no gene match. The CDR3 sequence is 16 residues long. The CDR3 here is CASSHPRDRGEDGYTF. CDR3 sequence (DNA): TGCGCCAGCAGTCATCCCCGGGACAGGGGAGAAGATGGCTACACCTTC.